The source of this T cell receptor (beta chain) is a study of CD8 T cells in ankylosing spondylitis. Regarding the study as a whole: Both synovial fluid and blood in reactive arthritis had previously been reported to carry some motif variants. In ankylosing spondylitis patients, matched synovial fluid reportedly showed significant enrichment of disease-linked clones.

Construction of TCR beta libraries was performed using quantitative 5'-RACE with molecular barcodes. TCRdb analysed the 5' RACE reads with MiXCR anew, one entry per CDR3 protein. The sample lists about 220,000 distinct CDR3 sequences, 8% to 11% occurring once. The CDR3 contains 12 residues. CDR1 is LNHNV and CDR2 is YYDKDF in the germline V gene (reference sequence). The V and J ends lost 5 bases and 6 bases, in that order; junction bases with no gene match: 4. In this sample, this clonotype turned up many times. Its antigen remains unidentified. This TCR was sampled from a male donor with ankylosing spondylitis or in good health (not recorded which). Sequencing input: blood, either unsorted or a sorted T cell fraction (not recorded which). This chain joins TRBV15 and TRBJ2-7; 7 bases are a match to TRBD1. The DNA for the CDR3 is TGTGCCACCAGCCTCTACAGGGGCGAGCAGTACTTC. Translated, it gives CATSLYRGEQYF.